This TCR beta chain was found in a study of blood T cell repertoires in COVID-19. Study-level background: Specimens from acute and convalescent COVID-19 originated in the United States, Italy and Spain.

Sequenced by immunoSEQ multiplex PCR; TCRdb stores in-frame clones only, minus some. The repertoire has 110,000 or so clones, around nine tenths of them found once; the top ten carry 8% to 9%. Per the germline V gene, CDR1 is DFQATT and CDR2 is SNEGSKA (reference sequence). The CDR3 length is 14 residues. The J segment lost 7 bases and the V segment lost 3 bases, leaving 7 bases of the junction unmatched. The sequence was collected from a woman in her seventies who had recovered from COVID-19. The sequenced material came from peripheral blood. The rearrangement uses TRBV20-1 and TRBJ1-4; TRBD1 matches at 8 bases. CDR3 amino acids: CSASKDRAGEKLFF. The CDR3 nucleotides are TGCAGTGCTAGTAAGGACAGGGCGGGTGAAAAACTGTTTTTT.